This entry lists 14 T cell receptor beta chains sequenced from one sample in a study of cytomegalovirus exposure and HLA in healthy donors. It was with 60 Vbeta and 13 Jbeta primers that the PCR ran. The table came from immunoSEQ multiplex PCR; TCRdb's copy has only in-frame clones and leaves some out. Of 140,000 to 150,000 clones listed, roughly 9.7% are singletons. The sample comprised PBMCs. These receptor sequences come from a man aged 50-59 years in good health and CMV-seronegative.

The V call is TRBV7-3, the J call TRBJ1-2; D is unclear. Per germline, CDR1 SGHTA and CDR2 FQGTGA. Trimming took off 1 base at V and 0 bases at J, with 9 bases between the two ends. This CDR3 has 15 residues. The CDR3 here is CASSLSGEANYGYTF. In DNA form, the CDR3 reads TGTGCCAGCAGCTTAAGCGGGGAGGCTAACTATGGCTACACCTTC.

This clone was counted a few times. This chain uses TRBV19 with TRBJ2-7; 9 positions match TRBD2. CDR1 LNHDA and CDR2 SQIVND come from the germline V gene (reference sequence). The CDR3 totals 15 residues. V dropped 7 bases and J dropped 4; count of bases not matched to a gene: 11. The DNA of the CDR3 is TGTGCCAGTATGGATGGTAGCGGGAGAGGGTACGAGCAGTACTTC. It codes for CASMDGSGRGYEQYF.

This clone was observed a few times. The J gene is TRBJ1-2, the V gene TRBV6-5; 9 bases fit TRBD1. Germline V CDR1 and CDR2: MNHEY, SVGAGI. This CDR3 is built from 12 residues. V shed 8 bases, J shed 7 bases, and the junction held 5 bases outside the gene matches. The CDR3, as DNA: TGTGCCAGCGGGGACAGGGCGGGTGGCTACACCTTC. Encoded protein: CASGDRAGGYTF.

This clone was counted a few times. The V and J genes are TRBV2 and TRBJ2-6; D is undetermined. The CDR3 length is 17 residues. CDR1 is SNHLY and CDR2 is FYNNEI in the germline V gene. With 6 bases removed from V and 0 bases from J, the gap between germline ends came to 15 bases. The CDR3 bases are TGTGCCAGCAGCCGCACCGACATTGCCTCTGGGGCCAACGTCCTGACTTTC. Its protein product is CASSRTDIASGANVLTF.

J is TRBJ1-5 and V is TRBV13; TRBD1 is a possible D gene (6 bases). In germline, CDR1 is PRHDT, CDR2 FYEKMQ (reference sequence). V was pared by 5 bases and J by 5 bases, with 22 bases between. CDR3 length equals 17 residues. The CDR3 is CASSQKANRAADQPQHF. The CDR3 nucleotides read TGTGCCAGCAGCCAAAAGGCAAACAGGGCAGCTGATCAGCCCCAGCATTTT.

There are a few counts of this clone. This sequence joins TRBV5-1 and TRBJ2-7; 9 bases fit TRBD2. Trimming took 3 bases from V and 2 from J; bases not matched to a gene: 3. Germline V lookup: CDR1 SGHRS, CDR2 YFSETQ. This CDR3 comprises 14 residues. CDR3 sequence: CASSWASGTYEQYF. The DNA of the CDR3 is TGCGCCAGCAGCTGGGCTAGCGGGACCTACGAGCAGTACTTC.

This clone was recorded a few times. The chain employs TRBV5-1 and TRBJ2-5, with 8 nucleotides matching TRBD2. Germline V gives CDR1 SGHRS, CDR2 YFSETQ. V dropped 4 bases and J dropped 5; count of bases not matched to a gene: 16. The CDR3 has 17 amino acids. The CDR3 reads CASSLRSSGPAFETQYF. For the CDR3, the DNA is TGCGCCAGCAGCCTGAGGTCTAGCGGGCCGGCCTTCGAGACCCAGTACTTC. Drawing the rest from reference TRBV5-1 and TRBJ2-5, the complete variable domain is KAGVTQTPRYLIKTRGQQVTLSCSPISGHRSVSWYQQTPGQGLQFLFEYFSETQRNKGNFPGRFSGRQFSNSRSEMNVSTLELGDSALYLCASSLRSSGPAFETQYFGPGTRLLVL.

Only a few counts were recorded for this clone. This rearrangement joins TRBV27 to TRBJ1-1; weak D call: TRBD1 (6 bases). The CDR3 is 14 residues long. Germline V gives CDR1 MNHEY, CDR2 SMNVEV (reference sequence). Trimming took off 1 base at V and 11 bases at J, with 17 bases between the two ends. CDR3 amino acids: CASSLLERGYKAFF. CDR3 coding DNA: TGTGCCAGCAGTTTATTGGAAAGGGGGTATAAGGCTTTCTTT.

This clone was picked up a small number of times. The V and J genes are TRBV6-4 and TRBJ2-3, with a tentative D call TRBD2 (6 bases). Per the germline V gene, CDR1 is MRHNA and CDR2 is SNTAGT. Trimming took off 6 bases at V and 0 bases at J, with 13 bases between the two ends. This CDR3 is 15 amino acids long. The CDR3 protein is CASRRGGTSTDTQYF. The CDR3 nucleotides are TGTGCCAGCAGGAGGGGAGGTACTAGCACAGATACGCAGTATTTT.

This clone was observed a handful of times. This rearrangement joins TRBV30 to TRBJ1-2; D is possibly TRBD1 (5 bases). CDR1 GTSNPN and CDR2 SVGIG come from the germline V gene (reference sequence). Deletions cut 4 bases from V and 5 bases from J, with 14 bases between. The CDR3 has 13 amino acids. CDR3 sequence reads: CAWTWDSYYGYTF. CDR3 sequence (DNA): TGTGCCTGGACCTGGGACTCCTATTATGGCTACACCTTC.

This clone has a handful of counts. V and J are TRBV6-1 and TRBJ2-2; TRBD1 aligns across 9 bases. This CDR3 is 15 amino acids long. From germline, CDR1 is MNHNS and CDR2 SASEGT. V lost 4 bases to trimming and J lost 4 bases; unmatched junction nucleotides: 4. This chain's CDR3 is CASSGDRVGTGELFF. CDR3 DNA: TGTGCCAGCAGTGGGGACAGGGTCGGCACCGGGGAGCTGTTTTTT.

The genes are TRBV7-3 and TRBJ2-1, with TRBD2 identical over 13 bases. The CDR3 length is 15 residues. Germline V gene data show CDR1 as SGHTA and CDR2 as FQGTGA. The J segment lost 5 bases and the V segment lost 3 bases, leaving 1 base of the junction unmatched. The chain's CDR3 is CASSFTSGGDNEQFF. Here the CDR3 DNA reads TGTGCCAGCAGCTTTACTAGCGGGGGGGACAATGAGCAGTTCTTC. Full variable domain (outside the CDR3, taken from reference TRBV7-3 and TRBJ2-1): GAGVSQTPSNKVTEKGKYVELRCDPISGHTALYWYRQSLGQGPEFLIYFQGTGAADDSGLPNDRFFAVRPEGSVSTLKIQRTERGDSAVYLCASSFTSGGDNEQFFGPGTRLTVL.

The CDR3 reads CASSDVSTDTQYF. The CDR3 DNA sequence: TGCGCCAGCAGTGACGTTAGCACAGATACGCAGTATTTT. This sequence joins TRBV10-2 and TRBJ2-3; D is uncertain. Germline-derived CDR1 and CDR2 are WSHSY and SAAADI. V lost 3 bases, J lost 0 bases, and 4 bases lay in between. This CDR3 spans 13 amino acids.

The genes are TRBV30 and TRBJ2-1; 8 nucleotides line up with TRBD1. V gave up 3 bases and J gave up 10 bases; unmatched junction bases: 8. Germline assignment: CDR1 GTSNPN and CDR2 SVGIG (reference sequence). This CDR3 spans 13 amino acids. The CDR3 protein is CAWRGQGAWEQFF. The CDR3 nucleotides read TGTGCCTGGAGGGGGCAGGGGGCTTGGGAGCAGTTCTTC.